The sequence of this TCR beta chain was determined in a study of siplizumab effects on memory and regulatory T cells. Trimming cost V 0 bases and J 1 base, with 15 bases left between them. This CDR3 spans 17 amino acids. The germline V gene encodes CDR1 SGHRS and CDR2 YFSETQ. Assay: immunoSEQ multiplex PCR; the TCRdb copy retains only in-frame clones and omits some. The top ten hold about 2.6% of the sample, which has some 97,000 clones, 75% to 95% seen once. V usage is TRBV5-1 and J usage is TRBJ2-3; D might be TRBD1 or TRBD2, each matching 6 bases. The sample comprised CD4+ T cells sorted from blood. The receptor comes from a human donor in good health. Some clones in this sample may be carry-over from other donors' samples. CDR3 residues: CASSLAFFGGGTDTQYF. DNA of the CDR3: TGCGCCAGCAGCTTGGCGTTCTTCGGGGGCGGCACAGATACGCAGTATTTT.